These T cell receptor beta chains were read from a single sample in a study of T cell responses to AZD1222 COVID-19 vaccine. Sequencing was performed with immunoSEQ multiplex PCR; in TCRdb, only in-frame clones are kept and a portion is missing. The table includes some 130,000 clones, under 90% detected once. The sample in question was peripheral blood, obtained on day 0 of AZD1222 vaccination. These receptors all come from an adult in good health. Each CDR3 is given with its conserved first and last residue. The order of the fields is clone size, J gene, D gene, V gene, CDR3 protein, CDR3 DNA. D genes are given only for firm matches. Only some rows state a clone size, as once, few, many or a class for expanded clones.

clone_size: -
j_call: TRBJ1-3
d_call: -
v_call: TRBV5-1
cdr3_aa: CASSLARDSGNTIYF
cdr3_nt: TGCGCCAGCAGCTTGGCCCGGGACTCTGGAAACACCATATATTTT

clone_size: -
j_call: TRBJ2-7
d_call: TRBD2
v_call: TRBV7-2
cdr3_aa: CASSLLAGTYEQYF
cdr3_nt: TGTGCCAGCAGCTTGTTAGCGGGCACCTACGAGCAGTACTTC

clone_size: once
j_call: TRBJ1-3
d_call: -
v_call: TRBV7-9
cdr3_aa: CASSQTGTPGNTIYF
cdr3_nt: TGTGCCAGCAGCCAGACCGGGACCCCGGGAAACACCATATATTTT

clone_size: once
j_call: TRBJ2-3
d_call: -
v_call: TRBV10-3
cdr3_aa: CAISEPQAVESDTQYF
cdr3_nt: TGTGCCATCAGTGAGCCACAAGCGGTAGAATCGGATACGCAGTATTTT

clone_size: -
j_call: TRBJ1-1
d_call: -
v_call: TRBV5-1
cdr3_aa: CASSLAGQNTEAFF
cdr3_nt: TGCGCCAGCAGCTTGGCCGGGCAGAACACTGAAGCTTTCTTT

clone_size: -
j_call: TRBJ2-7
d_call: -
v_call: TRBV7-6
cdr3_aa: CASSTMGNYEQYF
cdr3_nt: TGTGCCAGCAGCACAATGGGCAACTACGAGCAGTACTTC

clone_size: -
j_call: TRBJ1-2
d_call: -
v_call: TRBV2
cdr3_aa: CASSEQDISVTF
cdr3_nt: TGTGCCAGCAGTGAACAGGACATTTCGGTCACCTTC

clone_size: once
j_call: TRBJ1-4
d_call: -
v_call: TRBV27
cdr3_aa: CASIGREGKLFF
cdr3_nt: TGTGCCAGCATTGGACGGGAGGGGAAACTGTTTTTT

clone_size: -
j_call: TRBJ2-7
d_call: -
v_call: TRBV6-5
cdr3_aa: CASSRGYEQYF
cdr3_nt: TGTGCCAGCAGTCGGGGGTACGAGCAGTACTTC

clone_size: -
j_call: TRBJ1-5
d_call: -
v_call: TRBV4-2
cdr3_aa: CASSQGVNQPQHF
cdr3_nt: TGTGCCAGCAGCCAAGGAGTTAATCAGCCCCAGCATTTT

clone_size: -
j_call: TRBJ2-5
d_call: -
v_call: TRBV18
cdr3_aa: CASSPGETNQETQYF
cdr3_nt: TGTGCCAGCTCACCGGGGGAGACGAACCAAGAGACCCAGTACTTC

clone_size: -
j_call: TRBJ2-2
d_call: -
v_call: TRBV7-2
cdr3_aa: CASSIVVVNTGELFF
cdr3_nt: TGTGCCAGCAGCATAGTAGTCGTGAACACCGGGGAGCTGTTTTTT

clone_size: -
j_call: TRBJ2-2
d_call: TRBD1
v_call: TRBV7-2
cdr3_aa: CASSFRTGQPGELFF
cdr3_nt: TGTGCCAGCAGCTTTAGGACAGGCCAGCCCGGGGAGCTGTTTTTT

clone_size: -
j_call: TRBJ1-4
d_call: TRBD1
v_call: TRBV2
cdr3_aa: CASSETGEEKLFF
cdr3_nt: TGTGCCAGCAGTGAGACAGGGGAGGAAAAACTGTTTTTT

clone_size: -
j_call: TRBJ1-1
d_call: -
v_call: TRBV12-3/TRBV12-4
cdr3_aa: CASNKQGLTEAFF
cdr3_nt: TGTGCCAGCAATAAACAGGGTCTCACTGAAGCTTTCTTT

clone_size: -
j_call: TRBJ1-2
d_call: -
v_call: TRBV18
cdr3_aa: CASSPRAEANYGYTF
cdr3_nt: TGTGCCAGCTCACCACGGGCAGAGGCTAACTATGGCTACACCTTC

clone_size: -
j_call: TRBJ2-3
d_call: -
v_call: TRBV5-1
cdr3_aa: CASSLDNEDTQYF
cdr3_nt: TGCGCCAGCAGCTTAGATAATGAGGATACGCAGTATTTT

clone_size: -
j_call: TRBJ2-5
d_call: TRBD2
v_call: TRBV10-3
cdr3_aa: CATSGTLETQYF
cdr3_nt: TGTGCCACCAGCGGGACCCTGGAGACCCAGTACTTC

clone_size: -
j_call: TRBJ1-3
d_call: -
v_call: TRBV28
cdr3_aa: CASSRGTGNTIYF
cdr3_nt: TGTGCCAGCAGTCGCGGGACCGGAAACACCATATATTTT

clone_size: -
j_call: TRBJ1-4
d_call: -
v_call: TRBV19
cdr3_aa: CASSITGSNEKLFF
cdr3_nt: TGTGCCAGTAGTATAACAGGGAGTAATGAAAAACTGTTTTTT

clone_size: -
j_call: TRBJ1-5
d_call: -
v_call: TRBV18
cdr3_aa: CASSPDRYQPQHF
cdr3_nt: TGTGCCAGCTCACCGGACAGATATCAGCCCCAGCATTTT

clone_size: once
j_call: TRBJ2-7
d_call: TRBD1
v_call: TRBV7-2
cdr3_aa: CASSLVGQDYEQYF
cdr3_nt: TGTGCCAGCAGCTTAGTTGGACAGGACTACGAGCAGTACTTC

clone_size: -
j_call: TRBJ2-1
d_call: -
v_call: TRBV28
cdr3_aa: CASSRIQINDQFF
cdr3_nt: TGTGCCAGCAGCCGCATACAGATCAATGATCAGTTCTTC

clone_size: -
j_call: TRBJ2-7
d_call: -
v_call: TRBV24-1
cdr3_aa: CASRASLSYEQYF
cdr3_nt: TGTGCCTCCCGGGCCAGCCTCTCCTACGAGCAGTACTTC

clone_size: -
j_call: TRBJ2-3
d_call: -
v_call: TRBV7-2
cdr3_aa: CASSLRSGAGDTQYF
cdr3_nt: TGTGCCAGCAGCTTAAGGTCAGGGGCGGGAGATACGCAGTATTTT

clone_size: -
j_call: TRBJ2-5
d_call: TRBD2
v_call: TRBV7-9
cdr3_aa: CASSLGTSGELGETQYF
cdr3_nt: TGTGCCAGCAGCTTGGGGACTAGCGGGGAACTGGGAGAGACCCAGTACTTC

clone_size: -
j_call: TRBJ1-5
d_call: -
v_call: TRBV19
cdr3_aa: CASSSGQFNQPQHF
cdr3_nt: TGTGCCAGTAGTTCTGGACAGTTCAATCAGCCCCAGCATTTT

clone_size: -
j_call: TRBJ2-3
d_call: -
v_call: TRBV27
cdr3_aa: CASSLSQWGDLTQYF
cdr3_nt: TGTGCCAGCAGTTTATCCCAGTGGGGGGACTTGACGCAGTATTTT

clone_size: -
j_call: TRBJ1-5
d_call: -
v_call: TRBV7-8
cdr3_aa: CASSLGWVGNQPQHF
cdr3_nt: TGTGCCAGCAGCTTAGGGTGGGTGGGCAATCAGCCCCAGCATTTT

clone_size: -
j_call: TRBJ1-1
d_call: -
v_call: TRBV3-1/TRBV3-2
cdr3_aa: CASSLQTQGEAFF
cdr3_nt: TGTGCCAGCAGCCTTCAGACACAGGGCGAAGCTTTCTTT

clone_size: once
j_call: TRBJ1-2
d_call: -
v_call: TRBV7-6
cdr3_aa: CASSRDTAAGGYTF
cdr3_nt: TGTGCCAGCAGTCGTGACACGGCCGCAGGGGGCTACACCTTC

clone_size: -
j_call: TRBJ1-2
d_call: -
v_call: TRBV7-6
cdr3_aa: CASSPTGNYGYTF
cdr3_nt: TGTGCCAGCAGCCCGACGGGGAACTATGGCTACACCTTC

clone_size: few
j_call: TRBJ1-1
d_call: -
v_call: TRBV4-3
cdr3_aa: CASSQAGTGSTEAFF
cdr3_nt: TGCGCCAGCAGCCAAGCAGGTACAGGGTCCACTGAAGCTTTCTTT

clone_size: few
j_call: TRBJ2-7
d_call: -
v_call: TRBV11-2
cdr3_aa: CASSLASGGTYEQYF
cdr3_nt: TGTGCCAGCAGCTTAGCCAGCGGTGGAACCTACGAGCAGTACTTC

clone_size: -
j_call: TRBJ2-1
d_call: -
v_call: TRBV7-2
cdr3_aa: CASSSYPDGVSYNEQFF
cdr3_nt: TGTGCCAGCAGCTCTTACCCTGATGGCGTATCCTACAATGAGCAGTTCTTC

clone_size: -
j_call: TRBJ1-1
d_call: -
v_call: TRBV7-9
cdr3_aa: CASSRTQASSRGAFF
cdr3_nt: TGTGCCAGCAGCCGGACACAGGCGTCTAGCCGAGGAGCTTTCTTT

clone_size: -
j_call: TRBJ2-3
d_call: -
v_call: TRBV9
cdr3_aa: CASSVGAGSTDTQYF
cdr3_nt: TGTGCCAGCAGCGTAGGGGCGGGGTCCACAGATACGCAGTATTTT

clone_size: -
j_call: TRBJ1-2
d_call: -
v_call: TRBV3-1/TRBV3-2
cdr3_aa: CASSRGRANYGYTF
cdr3_nt: TGTGCCAGCAGCCGCGGTAGGGCTAACTATGGCTACACCTTC

clone_size: few
j_call: TRBJ1-1
d_call: -
v_call: TRBV3-1/TRBV3-2
cdr3_aa: CASSDGYSEAFF
cdr3_nt: TGTGCCAGCAGCGATGGGTACAGTGAAGCTTTCTTT

clone_size: -
j_call: TRBJ2-3
d_call: -
v_call: TRBV5-1
cdr3_aa: CASSSIGTDTQYF
cdr3_nt: TGCGCCAGCAGCTCCATCGGCACAGATACGCAGTATTTT

clone_size: -
j_call: TRBJ2-7
d_call: -
v_call: TRBV6-6
cdr3_aa: CASSYPAPSEQYF
cdr3_nt: TGTGCCAGCAGTTACCCAGCTCCATCCGAGCAGTACTTC

clone_size: -
j_call: TRBJ2-2
d_call: -
v_call: TRBV28
cdr3_aa: CASSLRRTSNTGELFF
cdr3_nt: TGTGCCAGCAGTTTAAGAAGGACCTCGAACACCGGGGAGCTGTTTTTT

clone_size: -
j_call: TRBJ2-1
d_call: TRBD2
v_call: TRBV3-1/TRBV3-2
cdr3_aa: CASSLSGGVSENEQFF
cdr3_nt: TGTGCCAGCAGCCTTAGCGGGGGGGTTTCTGAGAATGAGCAGTTCTTC

clone_size: once
j_call: TRBJ1-3
d_call: -
v_call: TRBV15
cdr3_aa: CATRVAGQSGNTIYF
cdr3_nt: TGTGCCACCCGGGTGGCAGGGCAATCTGGAAACACCATATATTTT

clone_size: -
j_call: TRBJ2-7
d_call: TRBD1
v_call: TRBV18
cdr3_aa: CASSRTGAASYEQYF
cdr3_nt: TGTGCCAGCTCCCGCACAGGGGCGGCCTCCTACGAGCAGTACTTC

clone_size: -
j_call: TRBJ2-7
d_call: TRBD2
v_call: TRBV6-5
cdr3_aa: CASIQRGESEQYF
cdr3_nt: TGTGCCAGCATTCAACGGGGGGAAAGCGAGCAGTACTTC

clone_size: -
j_call: TRBJ2-1
d_call: -
v_call: TRBV7-3
cdr3_aa: CASSLLVVGAGGNNEQFF
cdr3_nt: TGTGCCAGCAGCTTATTAGTGGTAGGAGCGGGCGGCAACAATGAGCAGTTCTTC

clone_size: -
j_call: TRBJ1-5
d_call: -
v_call: TRBV3-1/TRBV3-2
cdr3_aa: CASSQGFQGQPQHF
cdr3_nt: TGTGCCAGCAGCCAAGGATTTCAGGGACAGCCCCAGCATTTT